The rows below give T cell receptor beta chains drawn from one sample of a study of T cell changes during pregnancy in multiple sclerosis. TCRdb keeps only in-frame clones here, not all; method: immunoSEQ multiplex PCR. The table shows tens of thousands of clones, with approximately 94% occurring only once. The sample was CD4+ T cells from peripheral blood mononuclear cells, taken in the third trimester of pregnancy. The source is a female donor with multiple sclerosis, enrolled in a pregnancy study. Each CDR3 is given with its conserved first and last residue. A D gene is named only where the DNA matches it firmly. The listing skips clone size in some rows; elsewhere it reads once, few, many or a size class.

abundance: NA; len: 19; j_gene: TRBJ2-7; v_gene: TRBV19; d_gene: TRBD2; CDR3aa: CASSRQAPLLAGHSYEQYF; CDR3nt: TGTGCCAGTAGTCGCCAGGCCCCACTGTTAGCGGGGCACTCCTACGAGCAGTACTTC
abundance: NA; len: 14; j_gene: TRBJ1-5; v_gene: TRBV7-2; d_gene: NA; CDR3aa: CASSPGLINQPQHF; CDR3nt: TGTGCCAGCAGCCCCGGACTGATCAATCAGCCCCAGCATTTT
abundance: NA; len: 13; j_gene: TRBJ2-7; v_gene: TRBV6-6; d_gene: NA; CDR3aa: CASGGQNSYEQYF; CDR3nt: TGTGCCAGCGGAGGACAGAACTCCTACGAGCAGTACTTC
abundance: NA; len: 15; j_gene: TRBJ2-7; v_gene: TRBV10-3; d_gene: NA; CDR3aa: CAISEQRAYFYEQYF; CDR3nt: TGTGCCATCAGTGAGCAGCGGGCCTACTTCTACGAGCAGTACTTC
abundance: NA; len: 15; j_gene: TRBJ2-2; v_gene: TRBV19; d_gene: TRBD2; CDR3aa: CASSIAWGGSGELFF; CDR3nt: TGTGCCAGTAGTATAGCCTGGGGGGGTTCCGGGGAGCTGTTTTTT
abundance: once; len: 12; j_gene: TRBJ1-2; v_gene: TRBV29-1; d_gene: NA; CDR3aa: CSVREGLGGYTF; CDR3nt: TGCAGCGTGAGGGAGGGGTTAGGTGGCTACACCTTC
abundance: NA; len: 15; j_gene: TRBJ2-1; v_gene: TRBV7-2; d_gene: TRBD1; CDR3aa: CASRTGQAEGNEQFF; CDR3nt: TGTGCCAGCAGGACGGGACAGGCGGAGGGCAATGAGCAGTTCTTC
abundance: once; len: 15; j_gene: TRBJ1-4; v_gene: TRBV5-1; d_gene: TRBD1; CDR3aa: CASSQTGTGFEKLFF; CDR3nt: TGCGCCAGCAGCCAGACCGGGACAGGGTTTGAAAAACTGTTTTTT
abundance: once; len: 17; j_gene: TRBJ2-3; v_gene: TRBV5-1; d_gene: TRBD2; CDR3aa: CASSPPGTSGGTDTQYF; CDR3nt: TGCGCCAGCAGCCCTCCCGGGACTAGCGGGGGCACAGATACGCAGTATTTT
abundance: NA; len: 15; j_gene: TRBJ2-1; v_gene: TRBV9; d_gene: TRBD1; CDR3aa: CASSVGGTGPNEQFF; CDR3nt: TGTGCCAGCAGCGTAGGCGGGACAGGGCCAAATGAGCAGTTCTTC
abundance: NA; len: 15; j_gene: TRBJ1-5; v_gene: TRBV6-5; d_gene: NA; CDR3aa: CASSYSQTKNQPQHF; CDR3nt: TGTGCCAGCAGTTACTCGCAGACTAAAAATCAGCCCCAGCATTTT
abundance: NA; len: 15; j_gene: TRBJ2-7; v_gene: TRBV5-4; d_gene: TRBD2; CDR3aa: CASSLAGASGYEQYF; CDR3nt: TGTGCCAGCAGCTTGGCCGGGGCTAGCGGCTACGAGCAGTACTTC
abundance: NA; len: 16; j_gene: TRBJ1-6; v_gene: TRBV7-2; d_gene: NA; CDR3aa: CASSGHLGAWNSPLHF; CDR3nt: TGTGCCAGCAGCGGACATCTAGGGGCTTGGAATTCACCCCTCCACTTT
abundance: NA; len: 13; j_gene: TRBJ1-1; v_gene: TRBV30; d_gene: NA; CDR3aa: CAWSSLPNTEAFF; CDR3nt: TGTGCCTGGAGTTCCCTCCCGAACACTGAAGCTTTCTTT
abundance: NA; len: 18; j_gene: TRBJ1-4; v_gene: TRBV7-9; d_gene: NA; CDR3aa: CASSLVEQPRSTNEKLFF; CDR3nt: TGTGCCAGCAGCTTAGTCGAACAGCCCCGGTCAACTAATGAAAAACTGTTTTTT
abundance: NA; len: 15; j_gene: TRBJ2-1; v_gene: TRBV18; d_gene: TRBD2; CDR3aa: CASSNSGASYNEQFF; CDR3nt: TGTGCCAGCTCAAACAGCGGGGCCTCCTACAATGAGCAGTTCTTC
abundance: NA; len: 15; j_gene: TRBJ1-1; v_gene: TRBV2; d_gene: NA; CDR3aa: CASSGSGGLNTEAFF; CDR3nt: TGTGCCAGCAGTGGGTCCGGCGGCTTGAACACTGAAGCTTTCTTT
abundance: NA; len: 15; j_gene: TRBJ1-5; v_gene: TRBV19; d_gene: NA; CDR3aa: CASSPPPQGVQPQHF; CDR3nt: TGTGCCAGTAGTCCTCCCCCACAGGGTGTGCAGCCCCAGCATTTT
abundance: NA; len: 14; j_gene: TRBJ2-1; v_gene: TRBV2; d_gene: TRBD1; CDR3aa: CARGTGASYNEQFF; CDR3nt: TGTGCCAGGGGGACAGGGGCGTCCTACAATGAGCAGTTCTTC
abundance: NA; len: 15; j_gene: TRBJ2-7; v_gene: TRBV6-6; d_gene: NA; CDR3aa: CASRPFFSESYEQYF; CDR3nt: TGTGCCAGCAGGCCCTTCTTCTCTGAGTCCTACGAGCAGTACTTC
abundance: few; len: 12; j_gene: TRBJ1-2; v_gene: TRBV28; d_gene: NA; CDR3aa: CASSSTVYGYTF; CDR3nt: TGTGCCAGCAGTTCTACAGTCTATGGCTACACCTTC
abundance: NA; len: 16; j_gene: TRBJ2-2; v_gene: TRBV25-1; d_gene: TRBD1; CDR3aa: CASSSRGQGDTGELFF; CDR3nt: TGTGCCAGCAGCTCTCGGGGACAGGGCGACACCGGGGAGCTGTTTTTT
abundance: NA; len: 13; j_gene: TRBJ1-2; v_gene: TRBV5-1; d_gene: TRBD1; CDR3aa: CASSSGQNYGYTF; CDR3nt: TGCGCCAGCAGTTCGGGACAGAACTATGGCTACACCTTC